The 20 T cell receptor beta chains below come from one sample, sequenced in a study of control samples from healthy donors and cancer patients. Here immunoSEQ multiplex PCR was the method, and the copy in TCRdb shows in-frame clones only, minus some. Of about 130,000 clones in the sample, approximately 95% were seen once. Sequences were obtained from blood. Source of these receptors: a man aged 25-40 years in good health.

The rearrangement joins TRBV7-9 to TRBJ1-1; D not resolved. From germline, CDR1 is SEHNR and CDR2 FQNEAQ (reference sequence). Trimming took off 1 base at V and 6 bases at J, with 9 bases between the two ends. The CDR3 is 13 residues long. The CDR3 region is CASSLGQVPEAFF. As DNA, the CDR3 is TGTGCCAGCAGCTTAGGTCAGGTCCCTGAAGCTTTCTTT.

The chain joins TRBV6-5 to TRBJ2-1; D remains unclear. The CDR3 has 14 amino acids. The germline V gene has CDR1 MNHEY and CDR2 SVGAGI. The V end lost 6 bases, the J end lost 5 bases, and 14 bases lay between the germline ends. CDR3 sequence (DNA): TGTGCCAGCAGGCCCCGCGACTTAAACAATGAGCAGTTCTTC. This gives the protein CASRPRDLNNEQFF.

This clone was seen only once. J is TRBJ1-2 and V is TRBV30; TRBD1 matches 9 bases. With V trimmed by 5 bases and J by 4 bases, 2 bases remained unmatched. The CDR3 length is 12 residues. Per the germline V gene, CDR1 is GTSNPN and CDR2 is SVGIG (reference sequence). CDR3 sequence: CAWDRGFYGYTF. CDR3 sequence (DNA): TGTGCCTGGGACAGGGGGTTCTATGGCTACACCTTC.

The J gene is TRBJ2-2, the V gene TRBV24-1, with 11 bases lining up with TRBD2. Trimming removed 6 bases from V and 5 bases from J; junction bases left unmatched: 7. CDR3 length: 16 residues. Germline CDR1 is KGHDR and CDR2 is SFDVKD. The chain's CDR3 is CATSPRTSGGTGELFF. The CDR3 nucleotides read TGTGCCACCAGTCCCCGAACTAGCGGGGGTACCGGGGAGCTGTTTTTT.

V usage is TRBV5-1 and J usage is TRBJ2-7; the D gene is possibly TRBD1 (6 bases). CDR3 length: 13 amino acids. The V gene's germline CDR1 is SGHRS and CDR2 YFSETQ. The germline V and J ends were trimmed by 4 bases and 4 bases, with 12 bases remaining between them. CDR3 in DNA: TGCGCCAGCAGCGAGCAGACAGGTTACGAGCAGTACTTC. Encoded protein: CASSEQTGYEQYF. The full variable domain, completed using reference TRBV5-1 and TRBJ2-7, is KAGVTQTPRYLIKTRGQQVTLSCSPISGHRSVSWYQQTPGQGLQFLFEYFSETQRNKGNFPGRFSGRQFSNSRSEMNVSTLELGDSALYLCASSEQTGYEQYFGPGTRLTVT.

CDR3 loop: CASTPRREINYGYTF. The CDR3 nucleotides are TGTGCCAGTACCCCCCGACGGGAAATTAACTATGGCTACACCTTC. The chain has TRBV19 and TRBJ1-2; D is unresolved. Germline CDR1 reads LNHDA; CDR2 reads SQIVND (reference sequence). Trimming shortened V by 7 bases and J by 1 base, and 16 bases separated the two germline ends. There are 15 residues in the CDR3.

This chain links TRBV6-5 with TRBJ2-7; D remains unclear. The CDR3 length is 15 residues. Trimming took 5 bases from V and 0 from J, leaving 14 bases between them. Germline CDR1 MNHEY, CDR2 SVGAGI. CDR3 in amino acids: CASSQRRGNSYEQYF. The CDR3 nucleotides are TGTGCCAGCAGTCAGCGCCGCGGAAACTCCTACGAGCAGTACTTC.

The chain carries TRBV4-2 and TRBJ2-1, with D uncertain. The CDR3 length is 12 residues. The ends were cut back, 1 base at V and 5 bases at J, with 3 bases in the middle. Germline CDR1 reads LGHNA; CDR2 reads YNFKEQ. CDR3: CASSQGNNEQFF. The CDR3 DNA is TGTGCCAGCAGCCAAGGAAACAATGAGCAGTTCTTC.

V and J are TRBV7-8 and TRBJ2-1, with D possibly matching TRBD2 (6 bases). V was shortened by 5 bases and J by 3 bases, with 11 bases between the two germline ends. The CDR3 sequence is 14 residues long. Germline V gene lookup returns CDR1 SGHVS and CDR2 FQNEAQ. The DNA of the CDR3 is TGTGCCAGCAGCATCCGGGACTTCTACAATGAGCAGTTCTTC. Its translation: CASSIRDFYNEQFF.

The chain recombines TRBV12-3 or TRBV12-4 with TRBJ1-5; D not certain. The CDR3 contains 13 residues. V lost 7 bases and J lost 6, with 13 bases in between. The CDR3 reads CASTIRSGQPQHF. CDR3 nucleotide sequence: TGTGCCAGCACCATCCGTTCGGGTCAGCCCCAGCATTTT.

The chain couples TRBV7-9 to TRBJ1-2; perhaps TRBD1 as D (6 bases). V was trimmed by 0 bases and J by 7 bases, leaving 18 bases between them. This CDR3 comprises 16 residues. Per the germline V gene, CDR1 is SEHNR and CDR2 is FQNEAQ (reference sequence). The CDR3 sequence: CASSLASLDRLGGYTF. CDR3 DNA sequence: TGTGCCAGCAGCTTAGCCTCCCTCGACAGGCTCGGTGGCTACACCTTC.

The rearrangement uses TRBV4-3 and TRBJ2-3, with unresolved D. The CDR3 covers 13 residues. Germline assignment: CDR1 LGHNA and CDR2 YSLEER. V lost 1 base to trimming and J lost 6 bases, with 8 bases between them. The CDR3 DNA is TGCGCCAGCAGCCAAGCTTCGATTGATACGCAGTATTTT. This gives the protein CASSQASIDTQYF.

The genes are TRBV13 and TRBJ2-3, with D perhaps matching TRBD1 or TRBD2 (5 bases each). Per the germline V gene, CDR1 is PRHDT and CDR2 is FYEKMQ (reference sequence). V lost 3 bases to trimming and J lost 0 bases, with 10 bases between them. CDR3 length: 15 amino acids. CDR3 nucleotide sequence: TGTGCCAGCAGCTTTGAGGGGAGTAGCACAGATACGCAGTATTTT. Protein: CASSFEGSSTDTQYF.

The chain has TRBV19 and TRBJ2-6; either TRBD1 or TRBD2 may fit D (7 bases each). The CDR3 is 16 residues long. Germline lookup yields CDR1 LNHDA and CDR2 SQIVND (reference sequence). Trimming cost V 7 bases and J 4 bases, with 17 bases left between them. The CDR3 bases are TGTGCCAGTACCAGGGGGGGTGCCGCCGGGGCCAACGTCCTGACTTTC. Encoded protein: CASTRGGAAGANVLTF.

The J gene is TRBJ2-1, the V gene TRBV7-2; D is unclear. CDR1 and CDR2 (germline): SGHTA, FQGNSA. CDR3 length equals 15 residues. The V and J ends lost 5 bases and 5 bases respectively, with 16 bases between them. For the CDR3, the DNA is TGTGCCAGCAGCCGGCGGCGCACGGGCCACAATGAGCAGTTCTTC. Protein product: CASSRRRTGHNEQFF.

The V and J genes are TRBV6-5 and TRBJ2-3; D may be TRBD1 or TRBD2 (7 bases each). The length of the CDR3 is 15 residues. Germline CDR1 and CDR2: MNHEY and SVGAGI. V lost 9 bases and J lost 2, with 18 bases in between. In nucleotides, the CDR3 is TGTGCCAGTAGGGCGGGGGACAGCTACACAGATACGCAGTATTTT. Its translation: CASRAGDSYTDTQYF.

This CDR3 is CASSLQGAFYEQYF. The CDR3 nucleotides are TGTGCCAGCAGCTTACAGGGGGCTTTTTACGAGCAGTACTTC. The chain recombines TRBV5-6 with TRBJ2-7, with 9 bases that match TRBD1. CDR1 and CDR2 from the germline V gene are SGHDT and YYEEEE. The CDR3 is 14 amino acids. V lost 2 bases, J lost 4 bases, and 4 bases stayed unmatched.

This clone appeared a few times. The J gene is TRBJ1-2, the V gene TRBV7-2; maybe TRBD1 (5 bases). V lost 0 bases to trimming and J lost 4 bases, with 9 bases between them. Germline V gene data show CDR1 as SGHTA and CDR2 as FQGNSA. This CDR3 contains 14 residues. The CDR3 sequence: CASSLAGTRYGYTF. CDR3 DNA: TGTGCCAGCAGCTTAGCCGGGACGCGCTATGGCTACACCTTC.

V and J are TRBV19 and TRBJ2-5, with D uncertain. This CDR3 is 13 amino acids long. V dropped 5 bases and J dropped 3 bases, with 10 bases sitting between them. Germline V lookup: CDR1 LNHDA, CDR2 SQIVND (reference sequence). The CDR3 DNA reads TGTGCCAGTAGTCCCGCCACAGAAGAGACCCAGTACTTC. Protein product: CASSPATEETQYF.

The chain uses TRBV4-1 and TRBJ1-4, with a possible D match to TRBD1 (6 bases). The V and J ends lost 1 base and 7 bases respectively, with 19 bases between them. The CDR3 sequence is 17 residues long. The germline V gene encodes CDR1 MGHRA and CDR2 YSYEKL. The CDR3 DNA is TGCGCCAGCAGCCAAGTAGGGGGGAATGAAGCAGTTGAAAAACTGTTTTTT. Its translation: CASSQVGGNEAVEKLFF.